Below, one TCR beta chain is given with its context. Its antigen is as yet unknown. An end of the junction differs from the germline gene, which may be a read error. This sample was taken from a study of cytomegalovirus exposure and HLA in healthy donors. Study-wide background: Most donors, 81% of a few hundred genotyped, fell in the Caucasian-associated ancestry cluster. Study-level results: With DRB1 most and HLA-C fewest, TCR association rates differed between HLA loci in a later analysis. A link between a missense DCLRE1C variant and TCR beta V- and J-gene trimming emerged from a later analysis. When the data were analyzed later, several of the most significant clusters appeared to be linked to common viral pathogens.

This CDR3 is 11 amino acids long. Germline V gives CDR1 LNHDA, CDR2 SQIVND (reference sequence). The study ran its PCR with 60 Vbeta and 13 Jbeta primers. Here immunoSEQ multiplex PCR was the method, and the copy in TCRdb shows in-frame clones only, minus some. The sample consists of 30,000 to 40,000 clones, 60% to 80% of them appearing once. The material sequenced was PBMCs. The chain links TRBV19 to TRBJ1-2, with a weak D call TRBD1 (6 bases). The receptor comes from a woman in her thirties in good health and CMV-seropositive. As DNA, the CDR3 is TGTGCCAGTATTGGAGGACAGATAGAAGTCTTC. Residues: CASIGGQIEVF.